The clone carrying this T cell receptor (beta chain) was observed many times. MiXCR was run by TCRdb on the 5' RACE reads, yielding one entry per CDR3 protein. The table shows some 240,000 distinct CDR3 sequences, with 10% to 13% occurring only once. The V and J ends lost 1 base and 2 bases, in that order; junction bases with no gene match: 17. CDR3 length: 21 residues. The sample comes from a study of identical twins. The sequence was obtained from a man between 45 and 60 years old in good health. What was sequenced was memory T cells sorted from blood. V and J are TRBV12-3 or TRBV12-4 and TRBJ2-1; 10 bases are a match to TRBD2. CDR3 in amino acids: CASSLVNRLAGGGGAYNEQFF. In DNA form, the CDR3 reads TGTGCCAGCAGTTTAGTGAACAGGTTAGCGGGAGGCGGGGGGGCCTACAATGAGCAGTTCTTC.